In this sample, the clone carrying this TCR beta chain turned up many times. Its antigen is still unknown. TCRdb reprocessed the reads via MiXCR and lists one record per CDR3 protein. The sample records approximately 300,000 distinct CDR3 sequences, 25% being singletons. This sample is part of a study of T cell repertoires in cytomegalovirus infection. Study background: CMV infection and matching HLA type were both indicated by public TCR beta signatures.

Study results and caveats: What dominated the ex vivo response were HLA-C-restricted CMV-specific TCR beta clonotypes.

The source was cultured PBMCs, collected from culture after CMV antigen stimulation. This clonotype originated in a human donor in good health (CMV status not recorded). Some clones in this sample may be carry-over from other donors' samples.

As DNA, the CDR3 is TGCGCCAGCAGGCTGGCGGGGGAAAACATTCAGTACTTC. Amino acid sequence: CASRLAGENIQYF. The chain links TRBV10-2 to TRBJ2-4, with 7 nucleotides matching TRBD2. The germline CDR1 and CDR2 sequences are WSHSY and SAAADI. The CDR3 has 13 amino acids. Trimming at V came to 6 bases and at J to 5 bases, leaving 4 bases not matched to a gene.